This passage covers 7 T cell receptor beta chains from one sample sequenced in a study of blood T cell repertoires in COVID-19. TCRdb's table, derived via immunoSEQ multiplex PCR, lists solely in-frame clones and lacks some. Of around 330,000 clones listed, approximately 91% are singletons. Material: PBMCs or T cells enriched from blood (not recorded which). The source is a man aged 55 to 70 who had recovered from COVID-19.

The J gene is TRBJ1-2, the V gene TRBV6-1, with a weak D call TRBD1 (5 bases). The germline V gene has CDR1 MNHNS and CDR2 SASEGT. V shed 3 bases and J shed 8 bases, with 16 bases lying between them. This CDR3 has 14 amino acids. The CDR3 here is CASSDPGMGGGYTF. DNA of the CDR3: TGTGCCAGCAGTGACCCGGGAATGGGGGGAGGCTACACCTTC.

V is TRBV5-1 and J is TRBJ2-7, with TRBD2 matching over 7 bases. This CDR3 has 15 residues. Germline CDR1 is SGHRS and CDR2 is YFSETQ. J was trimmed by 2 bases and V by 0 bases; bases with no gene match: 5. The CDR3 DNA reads TGCGCCAGCAGCTTGGAGGCTAGCGGACCCTACGAGCAGTACTTC. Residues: CASSLEASGPYEQYF.

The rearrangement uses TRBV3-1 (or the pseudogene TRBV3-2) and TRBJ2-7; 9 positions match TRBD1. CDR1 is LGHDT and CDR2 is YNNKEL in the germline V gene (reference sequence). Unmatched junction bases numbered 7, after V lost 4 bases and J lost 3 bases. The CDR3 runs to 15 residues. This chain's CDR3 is CASSRTGTGYYEQYF. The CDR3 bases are TGTGCCAGCAGCCGTACCGGGACAGGGTACTACGAGCAGTACTTC.

DNA for the CDR3: TGTGCCAGCGGCTTAGGACAGGATGAAAAACTGTTTTTT. Amino acids: CASGLGQDEKLFF. This chain connects TRBV28 to TRBJ1-4; TRBD1 agrees at 7 bases. Germline trimming cut 8 bases from V and 6 bases from J; bases unmatched to any gene: 6. Germline assignment: CDR1 MDHEN and CDR2 SYDVKM. The length of the CDR3 is 13 residues.

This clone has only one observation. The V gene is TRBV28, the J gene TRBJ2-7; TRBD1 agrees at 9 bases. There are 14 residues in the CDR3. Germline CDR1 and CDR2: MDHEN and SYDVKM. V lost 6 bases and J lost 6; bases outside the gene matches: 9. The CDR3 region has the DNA TGTGCCAGCAGCACCGGGACAGGGTCCAGCGAGCAGTACTTC. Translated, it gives CASSTGTGSSEQYF.

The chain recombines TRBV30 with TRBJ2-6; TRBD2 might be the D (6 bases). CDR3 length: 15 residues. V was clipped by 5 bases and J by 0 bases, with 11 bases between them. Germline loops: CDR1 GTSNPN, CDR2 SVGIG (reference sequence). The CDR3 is CAWARGFSGANVLTF. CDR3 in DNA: TGTGCCTGGGCGCGGGGTTTCTCTGGGGCCAACGTCCTGACTTTC.

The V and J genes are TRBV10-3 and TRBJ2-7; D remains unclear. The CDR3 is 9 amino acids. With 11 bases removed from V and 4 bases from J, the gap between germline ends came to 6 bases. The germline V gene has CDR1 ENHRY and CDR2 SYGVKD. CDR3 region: CACGYEQYF. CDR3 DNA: TGTGCCTGCGGATACGAGCAGTACTTC.